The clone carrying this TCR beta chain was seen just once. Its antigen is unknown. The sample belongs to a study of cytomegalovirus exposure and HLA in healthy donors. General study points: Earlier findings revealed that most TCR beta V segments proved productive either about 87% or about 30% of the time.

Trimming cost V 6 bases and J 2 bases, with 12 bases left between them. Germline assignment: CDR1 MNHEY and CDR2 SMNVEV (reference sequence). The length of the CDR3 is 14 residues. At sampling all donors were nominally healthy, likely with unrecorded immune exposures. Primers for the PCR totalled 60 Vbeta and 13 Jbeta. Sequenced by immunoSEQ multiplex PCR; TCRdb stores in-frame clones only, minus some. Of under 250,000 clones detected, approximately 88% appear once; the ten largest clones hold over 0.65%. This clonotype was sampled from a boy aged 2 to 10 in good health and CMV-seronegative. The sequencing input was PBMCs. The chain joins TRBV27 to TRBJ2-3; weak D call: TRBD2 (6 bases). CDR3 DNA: TGTGCCAGCAGAATTAGCGGACCCACAGATACGCAGTATTTT. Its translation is CASRISGPTDTQYF.